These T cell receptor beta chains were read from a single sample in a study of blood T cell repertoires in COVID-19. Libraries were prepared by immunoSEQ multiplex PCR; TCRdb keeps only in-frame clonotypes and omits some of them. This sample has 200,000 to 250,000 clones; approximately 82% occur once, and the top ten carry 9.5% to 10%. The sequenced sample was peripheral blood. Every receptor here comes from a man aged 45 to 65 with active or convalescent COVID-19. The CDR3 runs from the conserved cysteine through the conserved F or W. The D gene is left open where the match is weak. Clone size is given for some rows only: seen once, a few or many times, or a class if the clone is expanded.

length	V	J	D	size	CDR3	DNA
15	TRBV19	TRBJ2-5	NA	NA	CASSMVLGQKETQYF	TGTGCCAGTAGTATGGTTTTAGGACAGAAAGAGACCCAGTACTTC
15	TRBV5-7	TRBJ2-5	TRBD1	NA	CASSLRQGVQETQYF	TGTGCCAGCAGCTTACGACAGGGGGTTCAAGAGACCCAGTACTTC
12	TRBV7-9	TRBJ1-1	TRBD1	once	CASGARGPEAFF	TGTGCCAGCGGAGCCAGGGGGCCTGAAGCTTTCTTT
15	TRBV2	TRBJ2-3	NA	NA	CASKRFDTYTDTQYF	TGTGCCAGCAAGCGGTTTGACACCTACACAGATACGCAGTATTTT
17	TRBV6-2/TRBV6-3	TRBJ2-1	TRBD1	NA	CASSYSSPRQGSDEQFF	TGTGCCAGCAGTTACTCGAGCCCGAGACAGGGTAGCGATGAGCAGTTCTTC
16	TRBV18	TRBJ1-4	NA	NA	CASSPEVPGSNEKLFF	TGTGCCAGCTCACCAGAGGTGCCAGGGTCTAATGAAAAACTGTTTTTT
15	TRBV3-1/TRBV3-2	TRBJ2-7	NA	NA	CASSQSPRFPYEQYF	TGTGCCAGCAGCCAGAGTCCCAGGTTCCCCTACGAGCAGTACTTC
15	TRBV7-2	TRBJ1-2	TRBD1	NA	CASSLSGTGNYGYTF	TGTGCCAGCAGCTTGTCCGGGACAGGGAACTATGGCTACACCTTC
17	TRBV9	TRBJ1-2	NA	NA	CASSVPLQDSCEDGYTF	TGTGCCAGCAGCGTACCCCTACAGGATTCTTGTGAAGATGGCTACACCTTC
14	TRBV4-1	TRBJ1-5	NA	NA	CASSQPDNNQPQHF	TGCGCCAGCAGCCAGCCGGACAACAATCAGCCCCAGCATTTT
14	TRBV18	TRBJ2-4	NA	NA	CASSPPTGTSIQYF	TGTGCCAGCTCACCCCCAACCGGGACATCTATTCAGTACTTC
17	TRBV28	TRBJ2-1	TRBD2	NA	CASSSPGTSGGFNEQFF	TGTGCCAGCAGTTCCCCCGGGACTAGCGGGGGATTCAATGAGCAGTTCTTC
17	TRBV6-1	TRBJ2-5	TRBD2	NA	CASSEWRLAGGRETQYF	TGTGCCAGCAGTGAATGGAGACTAGCGGGAGGCAGGGAGACCCAGTACTTC
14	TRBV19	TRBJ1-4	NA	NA	CASSIPMGGEKLFF	TGTGCCAGTAGTATCCCCATGGGAGGAGAAAAACTGTTTTTT
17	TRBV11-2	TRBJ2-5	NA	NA	CASSPFLRIFQGETQYF	TGTGCCAGCAGTCCTTTCTTGAGGATCTTCCAGGGAGAGACCCAGTACTTC
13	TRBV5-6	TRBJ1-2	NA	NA	CASSLWQSYGYTF	TGTGCCAGCAGCTTGTGGCAAAGCTATGGCTACACCTTC
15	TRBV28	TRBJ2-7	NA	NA	CASTPTHGPSYEQYF	TGTGCCAGCACCCCCACTCACGGTCCTTCCTACGAGCAGTACTTC
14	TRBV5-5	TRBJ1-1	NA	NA	CASSLAGANTEAFF	TGTGCCAGCAGCTTGGCAGGGGCGAACACTGAAGCTTTCTTT
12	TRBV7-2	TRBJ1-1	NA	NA	CASSPAHGGAFF	TGTGCCAGCAGTCCGGCCCACGGAGGTGCTTTCTTT
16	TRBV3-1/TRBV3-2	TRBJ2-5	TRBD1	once	CASSQGVQGALGTQYF	TGTGCCAGCAGCCAAGGGGTGCAGGGGGCCCTGGGGACCCAGTACTTC
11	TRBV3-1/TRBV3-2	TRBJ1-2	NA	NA	CASSQAEGYTF	TGTGCCAGCAGCCAAGCGGAGGGCTACACCTTC
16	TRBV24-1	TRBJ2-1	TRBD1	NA	CATSDPGQGAFNEQFF	TGTGCCACCAGTGATCCGGGACAGGGGGCGTTCAATGAGCAGTTCTTC
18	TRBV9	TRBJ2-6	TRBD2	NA	CASSVGLARSSGANVLTF	TGTGCCAGCAGCGTAGGACTAGCGCGATCCTCTGGGGCCAACGTCCTGACTTTC
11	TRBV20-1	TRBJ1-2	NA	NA	CSARDRDGYTF	TGCAGTGCTAGAGACAGGGATGGCTACACCTTC
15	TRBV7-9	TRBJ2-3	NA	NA	CASSLVNRAGDTQYF	TGTGCCAGCAGCTTAGTCAACAGGGCAGGAGATACGCAGTATTTT
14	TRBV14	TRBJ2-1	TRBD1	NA	CASSPTGALNEQFF	TGTGCCAGCAGCCCGACAGGGGCGCTCAATGAGCAGTTCTTC
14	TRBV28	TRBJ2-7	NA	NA	CASSIRQGTYEQYF	TGTGCCAGCAGCATACGGCAGGGAACCTACGAGCAGTACTTC
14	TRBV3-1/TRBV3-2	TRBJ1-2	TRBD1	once	CASSSTGAGYGYTF	TGTGCCAGCAGCTCTACAGGGGCGGGCTATGGCTACACCTTC
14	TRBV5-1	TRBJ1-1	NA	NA	CASSGNVGQVEAFF	TGCGCCAGCAGCGGGAACGTGGGGCAAGTTGAAGCTTTCTTT
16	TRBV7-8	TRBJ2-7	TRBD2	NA	CASSYTSGQTSYEQYF	TGTGCCAGCAGCTACACTAGCGGTCAGACCTCCTACGAGCAGTACTTC
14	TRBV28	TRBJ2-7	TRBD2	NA	CASSLGTSVYEQYF	TGTGCCAGCAGTTTAGGGACTAGCGTCTACGAGCAGTACTTC
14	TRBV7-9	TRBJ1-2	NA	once	CASSLIPGDYGYTF	TGTGCCAGCAGCTTAATACCGGGGGACTATGGCTACACCTTC
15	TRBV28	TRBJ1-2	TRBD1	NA	CASSSGTGRNYGYTF	TGTGCCAGCAGTTCAGGGACAGGGAGAAACTATGGCTACACCTTC
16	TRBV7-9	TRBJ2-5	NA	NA	CASSFNFVREQETQYF	TGTGCCAGCAGCTTCAATTTCGTGAGGGAGCAAGAGACCCAGTACTTC
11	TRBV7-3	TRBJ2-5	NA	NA	CASRRGETQYF	TGTGCCAGCCGCAGGGGAGAGACCCAGTACTTC
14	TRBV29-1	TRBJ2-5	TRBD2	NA	CSASSGGGQETQYF	TGCAGCGCATCAAGCGGGGGGGGACAAGAGACCCAGTACTTC
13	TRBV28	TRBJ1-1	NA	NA	CASSSQENTEAFF	TGTGCCAGCAGTTCCCAGGAAAACACTGAAGCTTTCTTT
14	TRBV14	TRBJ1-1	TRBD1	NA	CASSHLDRDTEAFF	TGTGCCAGCAGCCACTTGGACAGGGACACTGAAGCTTTCTTT
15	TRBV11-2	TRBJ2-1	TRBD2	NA	CASSFSSGGYNEQFF	TGTGCCAGCAGCTTTTCTAGCGGGGGTTACAATGAGCAGTTCTTC
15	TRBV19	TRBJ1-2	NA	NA	CASSPSGTTNYGYTF	TGTGCCAGTAGCCCTTCCGGGACAACTAACTATGGCTACACCTTC
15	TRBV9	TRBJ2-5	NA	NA	CASSGGGDPAGTQYF	TGTGCCAGCAGCGGAGGGGGGGACCCGGCGGGGACCCAGTACTTC
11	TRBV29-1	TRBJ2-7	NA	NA	CSATRGYEQYF	TGCAGCGCCACAAGGGGCTACGAGCAGTACTTC
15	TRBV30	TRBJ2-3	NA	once	CAWSLTTGSADTQYF	TGTGCCTGGAGTTTAACCACAGGAAGCGCAGATACGCAGTATTTT
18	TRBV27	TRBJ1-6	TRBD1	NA	CASTRGQGSRTLNSPLHF	TGTGCCAGCACCAGGGGACAGGGGTCCCGGACCTTGAATTCACCCCTCCACTTT
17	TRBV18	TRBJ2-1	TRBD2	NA	CASSPVGGVTGSNEQFF	TGTGCCAGCTCACCCGTCGGGGGGGTTACAGGTAGCAATGAGCAGTTCTTC
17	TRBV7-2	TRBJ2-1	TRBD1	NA	CASSVDLRGPLSNEQFF	TGTGCCAGCAGCGTCGACCTAAGGGGGCCACTATCCAATGAGCAGTTCTTC
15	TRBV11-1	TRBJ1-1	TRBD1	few	CASSTGQGAYTEAFF	TGTGCCAGCAGTACCGGACAGGGAGCGTACACTGAAGCTTTCTTT
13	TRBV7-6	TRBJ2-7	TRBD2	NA	CASSLAGGLEQYF	TGTGCCAGCAGCTTAGCGGGAGGGCTGGAGCAGTACTTC
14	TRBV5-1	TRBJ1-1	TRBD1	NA	CASKKGAENTEAFF	TGCGCCAGCAAGAAGGGGGCAGAGAACACTGAAGCTTTCTTT